Sequencing of this T cell receptor (beta chain) was carried out in a study of identifying expanded T cells in peripheral blood (dated by TCRdb to between 2018 and 2021). Turning to the overall study: Technical replicates were generated by sequencing separate aliquots of the same genomic DNA pool, with four replicates compared pairwise. What the research found in general, with its limitations: Variance in clone template counts between approximately 2-week samples significantly increased with total template count across all healthy donors. The binomial model flagged around 1.2 differentially abundant clones between technical replicates but 15 to 17 over roughly 2 weeks and 19 over roughly 4 weeks. The beta-binomial model significantly reduced the number of clones called differentially abundant and the false-positive rate across all healthy-donor time intervals. It was expected by the authors that biological variance in healthy repertoires might increase further over much longer intervals, such as months to years.

CDR3 length: 14 amino acids, cysteine to phenylalanine. The entry retains the CDR3 DNA only, 42 bases that are in frame from base 1. In the germline V gene, CDR1 corresponds to SGHTA and CDR2 to FQGNSA. V loses 6 bases, J loses 1 base, and the germline ends lie 13 bases apart. TCRbeta CDR3 regions were profiled by bias-controlled multiplex PCR amplification of genomic DNA with the immunoSEQ Assay. The source study handled its data this way. The absolute abundance of each unique TCRbeta CDR3 region was quantified after sequences were collapsed and filtered. Two models were used to test differential abundance: a binomial model (Fisher-equivalent) and a beta-binomial model that adds time-dependent variance fitted from healthy donors. Clones with fewer than 5 combined templates were excluded, and clones with Benjamini-Hochberg FDR below 0.01 were called differentially abundant. The form v = (b*log(k)+a)^2 was used to model beta-binomial variance as a function of total template count across the two samples. What TCRdb holds here is the immuneACCESS table cut down to in-frame rearrangements. Part of the clones is not present; checked against another copy, under half of the missing clones reflect an unresolved V gene, and the others are unexplained. V and J calls and clone size follow that table, whereas D and trimming were derived from the DNA. Within this sample are over 90,000 clones, with approximately 88% of them counted one time only. The top ten clones comprise roughly 13% of the sample.

No immune events such as infections were documented for the healthy donors during the collection period. Healthy-donor blood repertoires served as a training cohort to calibrate time-dependent variance in a beta-binomial model of T-cell clone differential abundance. The training cohort included around ten healthy donors, of whom 3 were female and 7 were male. Donor ages ranged from about 29 to 65 years, with an average of roughly 47 years. Whole blood was collected from each healthy donor at three time points spaced roughly two weeks apart and obtained from a commercial supplier. For immunosequencing, genomic DNA was extracted from whole blood that had not been sorted. Comment on this clone: There is no known antigen for this receptor. Base qualities are missing; no much larger clone stands one base away.

Sequencing was done on a sample of blood. This clonotype was sampled from a person between 18 and 75 years old in good health. The sequence links TRBV7-2 to TRBJ2-7; the D gene cannot be named for sure. The DNA sequence reads TGTGCCAGCAGACATCGGAGTAGGTCCTACGAGCAGTACTTC. Translated, this is CASRHRSRSYEQYF.